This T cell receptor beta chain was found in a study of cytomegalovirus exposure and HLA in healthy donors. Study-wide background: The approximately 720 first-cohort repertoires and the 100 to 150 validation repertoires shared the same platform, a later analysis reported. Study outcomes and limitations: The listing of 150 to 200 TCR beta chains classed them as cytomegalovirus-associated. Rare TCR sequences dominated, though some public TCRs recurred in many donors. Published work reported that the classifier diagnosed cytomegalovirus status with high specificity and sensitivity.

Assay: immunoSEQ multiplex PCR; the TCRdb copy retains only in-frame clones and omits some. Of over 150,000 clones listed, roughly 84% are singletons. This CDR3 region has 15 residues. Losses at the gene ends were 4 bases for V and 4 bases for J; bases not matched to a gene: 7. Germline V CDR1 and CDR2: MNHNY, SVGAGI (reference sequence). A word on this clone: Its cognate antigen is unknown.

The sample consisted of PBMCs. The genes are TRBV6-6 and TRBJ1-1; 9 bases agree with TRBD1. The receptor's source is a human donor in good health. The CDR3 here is CASSSTGGTRTEAFF. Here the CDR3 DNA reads TGTGCCAGCAGTTCGACAGGGGGTACTCGCACTGAAGCTTTCTTT.